These 10 T cell receptor beta chains came from one sample sequenced in a study of vaccination effects on CD4 cells after COVID-19. Sequencing was performed with immunoSEQ multiplex PCR; in TCRdb, only in-frame clones are kept and a portion is missing. In the table there are roughly 63,000 clones, about 78% of which are singletons. These receptors' antigens are unknown. Antigen-specific CD4+ T cells expanded by the ViraFEST assay with viral peptide pools were then sequenced. CD4+ T cells were isolated after 10 days of culture. Each participant was given two doses of one vaccine (BNT162b2 or mRNA-1273). Sequencing was performed on CD4+ T cells from PBMCs cultured with HCoV-OC43 spike peptides, taken after COVID-19 vaccination. Stated subset: HCoV-OC43 spike overlapping peptide pool stimulation. The origin of the receptors is a human donor who received a COVID-19 vaccine.

As DNA, the CDR3 is TGTGCCAGCTCACCTGGGGCGAGCGGGGAGCTGTTTTTT. Its protein product is CASSPGASGELFF. The chain is built from TRBV18 and TRBJ2-2, with D tentatively TRBD1 (5 bases). The germline V and J ends were trimmed by 3 bases and 7 bases, with 9 bases remaining between them. Germline V CDR1 and CDR2: KGHSH, LQKENI. This CDR3 region has 13 residues.

This chain joins TRBV29-1 and TRBJ2-2, with no clear D. The CDR3 is made up of 15 amino acids. Germline V gene sequence: CDR1 SQVTM, CDR2 ANQGSEA. V lost 3 bases and J lost 4, with 15 bases in between. Here the CDR3 reads CSVDVWGSGTGELFF. The CDR3 DNA reads TGCAGCGTTGATGTGTGGGGTTCGGGCACCGGGGAGCTGTTTTTT.

The V and J genes are TRBV5-1 and TRBJ2-2; 10 bases are shared with TRBD2. The CDR3 has 16 residues. Germline V gives CDR1 SGHRS, CDR2 YFSETQ. V was pared by 0 bases and J by 3 bases, with 2 bases of the junction left unmatched. CDR3 amino acids: CASSLVAGGHTGELFF. The CDR3 coding sequence is TGCGCCAGCAGCTTGGTAGCGGGGGGTCACACCGGGGAGCTGTTTTTT.

The J gene is TRBJ2-5, the V gene TRBV6-6; D is undetermined. The CDR3 is 13 amino acids. CDR1 and CDR2 from the germline V gene are MNHNY and SVGAGI (reference sequence). V gave up 0 bases and J gave up 5 bases, with 7 bases separating them. The CDR3 here is CASSYSVGETQYF. CDR3 DNA: TGTGCCAGCAGTTACTCGGTGGGGGAGACCCAGTACTTC.

In its sample, this clone was seen a few times. The chain is built from TRBV28 and TRBJ1-4; possibly TRBD1 for D (5 bases). The V and J ends lost 2 bases and 11 bases respectively, with 15 bases between them. The CDR3 is 14 amino acids. The germline CDR1 and CDR2 sequences are MDHEN and SYDVKM. CDR3 nucleotides: TGTGCCAGCAGTTTAGGTACGGTTGGGGGGAAACTGTTTTTT. Translating it yields CASSLGTVGGKLFF.

This rearrangement joins TRBV12-3 or TRBV12-4 to TRBJ2-3, with 7 nucleotides matching TRBD2. The CDR3 spans 13 residues. After removal of 6 bases from V and 9 bases from J, the junction contained 9 bases not matched to a gene. CDR3 region: CASRFASGSTQYF. CDR3 bases: TGTGCCAGCAGATTCGCTAGCGGATCGACGCAGTATTTT.

The chain is built from TRBV10-1 and TRBJ2-2; maybe TRBD1 (6 bases). V lost 4 bases, J lost 4 bases, and 16 bases lay in between. This CDR3 contains 16 residues. Germline lookup yields CDR1 WNHNN and CDR2 SYGVQD (reference sequence). CDR3 coding DNA: TGCGCCAGCAGTGGTCTGGGGGCTCGGGGCACCGGGGAGCTGTTTTTT. Residues: CASSGLGARGTGELFF.

This chain joins TRBV2 and TRBJ2-5, with TRBD2 as a possible D gene (5 bases). Trimming cost V 4 bases and J 4 bases, with 16 bases left between them. The CDR3 runs to 15 residues. The germline V gene has CDR1 SNHLY and CDR2 FYNNEI. The CDR3 sequence: CASSVTVARAETQYF. CDR3 nucleotides: TGTGCCAGCAGTGTAACAGTAGCGAGGGCAGAGACCCAGTACTTC.

The CDR3 sequence is CASRKEYRTDTQYF. The CDR3 bases are TGCGCCAGCAGGAAAGAGTACAGGACAGATACGCAGTATTTT. This chain connects TRBV5-1 to TRBJ2-3, with D perhaps TRBD1 (5 bases). Germline assignment: CDR1 SGHRS and CDR2 YFSETQ. V gave up 5 bases and J gave up 3 bases, with 13 bases separating them. This CDR3 is 14 amino acids long.

This clone was seen a few times. This rearrangement joins TRBV24-1 to TRBJ1-2; no definite D call. The CDR3 covers 13 residues. Germline assignment: CDR1 KGHDR and CDR2 SFDVKD. Trimming pared 3 bases from V and 5 bases from J, leaving 9 bases between. The CDR3 region is CATSDEGAYGYTF. The CDR3 DNA follows: TGTGCCACCAGTGATGAGGGCGCGTATGGCTACACCTTC.